A single sample gave rise to the 2 T cell receptor beta chains below, sequenced in a study of beta chain features in type 1 diabetes. Study-wide findings and caveats: Moderately but significantly shorter TCRB CDR3s were found in Type 1 diabetes patients in all four CD4+ subsets.

The antigens these receptors bind are not known. Investigators reverse transcribed all isolated RNA, so they sequenced expressed TCRB transcripts. Assay: immunoSEQ multiplex PCR; the TCRdb copy retains only in-frame clones and omits some. The table shows hundreds of thousands of clones, with roughly an eighth occurring only once. Material for sequencing was naive CD4+ T cells from blood. The receptors were sampled from a man between 25 and 39 years old with type 1 diabetes.

This clone was counted between two and nine times. The gene calls are TRBV5-1 and TRBJ1-1; perhaps TRBD1 as D (6 bases). Germline V gene data show CDR1 as SGHRS and CDR2 as YFSETQ. The CDR3 consists of 13 residues. V was cut by 6 bases and J by 5 bases, with 14 bases left in between. The CDR3 here is CASKGGIKTEAFF. The CDR3 DNA reads TGCGCCAGCAAGGGGGGGATTAAGACTGAAGCTTTCTTT. Using reference TRBV5-1 and TRBJ1-1 for the parts outside the CDR3, the full variable domain is KAGVTQTPRYLIKTRGQQVTLSCSPISGHRSVSWYQQTPGQGLQFLFEYFSETQRNKGNFPGRFSGRQFSNSRSEMNVSTLELGDSALYLCASKGGIKTEAFFGQGTRLTVV.

This clone was seen a few times. The rearrangement uses TRBV15 and TRBJ1-1; D call uncertain. This CDR3 has 14 residues. V was trimmed by 0 bases and J by 1 base, leaving 6 bases between them. CDR1 and CDR2 (germline): LNHNV, YYDKDF (reference sequence). This chain's CDR3 is CATSRDMWNTEAFF. The CDR3 region has the DNA TGTGCCACCAGCAGAGATATGTGGAACACTGAAGCTTTCTTT.